This TCR beta chain stems from a study of cytomegalovirus exposure and HLA in healthy donors. Overall study context: Among about 179 million T cells, an earlier analysis found around 100 million unique TCR beta sequences.

PCR used 60 Vbeta primers and 13 Jbeta primers. Generated by immunoSEQ multiplex PCR, the TCRdb table keeps only in-frame clones and is missing some. The table includes 120,000 to 150,000 clones, 75% to 85% detected once. V dropped 0 bases and J dropped 3 bases, with 12 bases sitting between them. CDR3 length: 17 amino acids. Germline CDR1 is MGHRA and CDR2 is YSYEKL. The receptor comes from a woman aged 40 to 49 in good health and CMV-seropositive. This rearrangement joins TRBV4-1 to TRBJ2-6, with D perhaps TRBD1 (7 bases). Sequenced sample: PBMCs. The CDR3 loop is CASSQDSRGVGANVLTF. CDR3 DNA sequence: TGCGCCAGCAGCCAAGACTCCAGGGGGGTTGGGGCCAACGTCCTGACTTTC.